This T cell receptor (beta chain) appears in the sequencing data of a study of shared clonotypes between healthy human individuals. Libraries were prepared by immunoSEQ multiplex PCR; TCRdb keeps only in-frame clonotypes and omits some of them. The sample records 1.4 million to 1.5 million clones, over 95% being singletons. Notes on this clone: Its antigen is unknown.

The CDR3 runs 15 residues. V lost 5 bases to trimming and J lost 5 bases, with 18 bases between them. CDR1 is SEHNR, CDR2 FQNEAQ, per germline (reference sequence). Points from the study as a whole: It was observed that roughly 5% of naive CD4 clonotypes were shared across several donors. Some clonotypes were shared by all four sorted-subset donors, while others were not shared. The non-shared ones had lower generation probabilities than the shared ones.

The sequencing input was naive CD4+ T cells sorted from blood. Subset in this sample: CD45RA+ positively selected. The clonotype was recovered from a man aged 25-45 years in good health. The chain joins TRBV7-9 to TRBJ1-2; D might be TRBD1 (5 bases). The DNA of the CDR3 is TGTGCCAGCAGCCTTAGTGCCAGGGCTCGGTATGGCTACACCTTC. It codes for CASSLSARARYGYTF.